The clone carrying this TCR beta chain appeared a single time. Its cognate antigen is unknown. This sample was taken from a study of identifying expanded T cells in peripheral blood. Libraries were prepared by immunoSEQ multiplex PCR; TCRdb keeps only in-frame clonotypes and omits some of them. The table lists around 99,000 clones, about 85% of them singletons. Healthy donors had no documented immune events, such as infections, while sampled. The ends were cut back, 3 bases at V and 4 bases at J, with 0 bases in the middle. The germline V gene has CDR1 SGHTA and CDR2 FQGTGA. This CDR3 comprises 11 residues. General study findings and limits: Variance in clone template counts between two-week samples significantly increased with total template count across all healthy donors. Technical replicates showed around 1.1 changed clones; approximately 2 weeks about 16.4; four weeks 19.

The sequencing input was blood. The receptor's source is a person aged 18 to 70 in good health. This chain connects TRBV7-3 to TRBJ2-2; D remains unclear. The CDR3 is CASSFTGELFF. The CDR3 bases are TGTGCCAGCAGCTTCACCGGGGAGCTGTTTTTT.